This entry lists 11 T cell receptor beta chains sequenced from one sample in a study of T cell changes during pregnancy in multiple sclerosis. Generated by immunoSEQ multiplex PCR, the TCRdb table keeps only in-frame clones and is missing some. The sample consists of 45,000 to 60,000 clones, approximately 91% of them appearing once. The source material was CD4+ T cells from peripheral blood mononuclear cells, sampled after pregnancy. The receptors derive from a female donor in good health, enrolled as a control in a pregnancy study.

CDR3 amino acids: CASIKGAAYNEQFF. The CDR3 DNA reads TGTGCCAGCATCAAGGGGGCGGCCTACAATGAGCAGTTCTTC. This chain joins TRBV7-2 and TRBJ2-1, with 7 bases matching TRBD1. CDR1 is SGHTA, CDR2 FQGNSA, per germline. J lost 2 bases, V lost 7 bases, and 5 bases had no gene match. CDR3 length: 14 amino acids.

This chain links TRBV2 with TRBJ1-2, with D maybe TRBD1 (5 bases). Germline assignment: CDR1 SNHLY and CDR2 FYNNEI. The CDR3 length is 13 residues. Trimming pared 3 bases from V and 5 bases from J, leaving 10 bases between. The CDR3 DNA follows: TGTGCCAGCAGTGAGAACAGGTCTTATGGCTACACCTTC. Translation gives CASSENRSYGYTF.

The chain combines TRBV30 with TRBJ1-2, with D uncertain. There are 14 residues in the CDR3. Trimming cost V 5 bases and J 4 bases, with 17 bases left between them. Germline-derived CDR1 and CDR2 are GTSNPN and SVGIG (reference sequence). As DNA, the CDR3 is TGTGCCTGGGCTAGTTACACGCGAGGCTATGGCTACACCTTC. Amino acids: CAWASYTRGYGYTF.

CDR3 protein: CASSVVAGQPQHF. For the CDR3, the DNA is TGTGCCAGCAGCGTGGTCGCCGGTCAGCCCCAGCATTTT. This chain uses TRBV2 with TRBJ1-5, with unresolved D. The CDR3 runs to 13 residues. Germline V CDR1 and CDR2: SNHLY, FYNNEI. V dropped 6 bases and J dropped 6 bases, with 12 bases sitting between them.

V and J are TRBV19 and TRBJ1-5; D perhaps matches TRBD1 (5 bases). The V end was cut by 1 base, the J end by 1 base, with 11 bases between. The germline CDR1 and CDR2 sequences are LNHDA and SQIVND (reference sequence). This CDR3 is 16 amino acids long. The CDR3 DNA reads TGTGCCAGTAGTATAGGAGTACGGGGGAGCAATCAGCCCCAGCATTTT. Protein: CASSIGVRGSNQPQHF. Drawing the rest from reference TRBV19 and TRBJ1-5, the complete variable domain is DGGITQSPKYLFRKEGQNVTLSCEQNLNHDAMYWYRQDPGQGLRLIYYSQIVNDFQKGDIAEGYSVSREKKESFPLTVTSAQKNPTAFYLCASSIGVRGSNQPQHFGDGTRLSIL.

V usage is TRBV29-1 and J usage is TRBJ1-5; 8 bases match TRBD1. J was trimmed by 7 bases and V by 5 bases; bases with no gene match: 7. Germline V gene sequence: CDR1 SQVTM, CDR2 ANQGSEA. The CDR3 consists of 13 residues. In DNA form, the CDR3 reads TGCAGCGTTCGGACAGGGATATTACAGCCCCAGCATTTT. Translation: CSVRTGILQPQHF.

This clone was recorded once. This chain links TRBV29-1 with TRBJ1-3; possible D gene TRBD1, 5 bases. There are 13 residues in the CDR3. Trimming stripped 4 bases from V and 2 bases from J, with 9 bases between. Per germline, CDR1 SQVTM and CDR2 ANQGSEA. The CDR3 spells CSVVRGAGNTIYF. The CDR3 coding sequence is TGCAGCGTTGTCCGGGGGGCTGGAAACACCATATATTTT.

The chain joins TRBV28 to TRBJ2-1; TRBD2 aligns across 7 bases. CDR1 is MDHEN and CDR2 is SYDVKM in the germline V gene. The CDR3 sequence is 15 residues long. The V and J ends lost 2 bases and 3 bases, in that order; junction bases with no gene match: 4. The CDR3 nucleotides read TGTGCCAGCAGTTTAAGCGGGATTAACTACAATGAGCAGTTCTTC. Translating it yields CASSLSGINYNEQFF.

The V call is TRBV7-2, the J call TRBJ2-7; D gene ambiguous. This CDR3 contains 18 residues. Germline V lookup: CDR1 SGHTA, CDR2 FQGNSA. Trimming removed 5 bases at V and 3 bases at J, with 26 bases between. The CDR3 bases are TGTGCCAGCAGCGTTAGGAGCGTCTCTTCCGAACGGTTCTACGAGCAGTACTTC. It specifies CASSVRSVSSERFYEQYF.

V gene TRBV6-1 combines with J gene TRBJ2-5; 10 bases are a match to TRBD2. Germline assignment: CDR1 MNHNS and CDR2 SASEGT. The CDR3 length is 15 residues. Germline trimming cut 2 bases from V and 5 bases from J; bases unmatched to any gene: 5. This CDR3 reads CASSELAGEGETQYF. CDR3 nucleotide sequence: TGTGCCAGCAGTGAACTAGCGGGAGAGGGGGAGACCCAGTACTTC.

The CDR3 region has the DNA TGTGCCAGCAGTCCGAAGGTCCAGGGGATGTTGTCCTATGGCTACACCTTC. It specifies CASSPKVQGMLSYGYTF. The chain recombines TRBV11-2 with TRBJ1-2, with D perhaps TRBD1 (6 bases). This CDR3 spans 17 amino acids. V shed 6 bases and J shed 4 bases, with 24 bases lying between them. Germline CDR1 and CDR2: SGHAT and FQNNGV. Combining the CDR3 with reference TRBV11-2 and TRBJ1-2 gives the whole variable domain EAGVAQSPRYKIIEKRQSVAFWCNPISGHATLYWYQQILGQGPKLLIQFQNNGVVDDSQLPKDRFSAERLKGVDSTLKIQPAKLEDSAVYLCASSPKVQGMLSYGYTFGSGTRLTVV.